This T cell receptor beta chain comes out of a study of OX40 agonist ivuxolimab in advanced cancers. Study as a whole: Patients received ivuxolimab, an agonistic anti-OX40 (CD134) antibody. Patients received ivuxolimab, an intravenous treatment, every 2 weeks at 0.01 to 10 mg/kg.

Produced via immunoSEQ multiplex PCR; TCRdb's table is partial and in-frame only. The top ten hold about 0.24% of the sample, which has 99,000 or so clones, approximately 93% seen once. With regard to this clone: The antigen is undetermined.

General study findings and limits: Certain nonresponding patients likewise had low normalized T-cell clonal expansion. CD8+ T cells (on average) carried more expanded clones than CD4+ T cells.

This CDR3 contains 12 residues. Trimming cost V 6 bases and J 8 bases, with 11 bases left between them. Germline assignment: CDR1 SNHLY and CDR2 FYNNEI. The rearrangement links TRBV2 to TRBJ2-1, with TRBD1 as a possible D gene (5 bases). This clonotype originated in an adult with an advanced solid tumor such as melanoma, head and neck, liver or kidney cancer. Specimen: CD4+ or CD8+ T cells sorted from blood, collected in a trial of the OX40 agonist ivuxolimab. CDR3 loop: CASRSEGDEQFF. The DNA for the CDR3 is TGTGCCAGCAGGTCCGAAGGGGATGAGCAGTTCTTC.